This T cell receptor beta chain was captured by sequencing in a study of Ad26.COV2.S vaccination and SARS-CoV-2 variants. Overall study findings and caveats: Those who received the vaccine showed greater spike-specific TCR breadth than those given placebo. The TCR-based breadth and depth measures might underestimate overall T cell responses.

As regards this clone: Its antigen remains unidentified.

Stated treatment: some 20 received Ad26.COV2.S at low or high dose, single or two shots; 5 received placebo; per-sample allocation not given. Specimens were obtained on day 63 following the first vaccine or placebo injection. An 18-55-year-old adult in Boston served as donor. The data were produced by immunoSEQ multiplex PCR, yet TCRdb's version contains in-frame clones alone and is incomplete. The sample lists 300,000 to 350,000 clones; about 88% were seen once. V was shortened by 5 bases and J by 5 bases, with 10 bases between the two germline ends. The CDR3 spans 12 residues. The sequences come from peripheral blood, collected in a trial of Ad26.COV2.S vaccine versus placebo. This sequence was found in a person between 18 and 59 years old who received the Ad26.COV2.S COVID-19 vaccine or a placebo. This chain links TRBV12-3 or TRBV12-4 with TRBJ2-7; either TRBD1 or TRBD2 may fit D (5 bases each). CDR3 region: CASSRGPDEQYF. CDR3 nucleotide sequence: TGTGCCAGCAGTCGGGGCCCCGACGAGCAGTACTTC.